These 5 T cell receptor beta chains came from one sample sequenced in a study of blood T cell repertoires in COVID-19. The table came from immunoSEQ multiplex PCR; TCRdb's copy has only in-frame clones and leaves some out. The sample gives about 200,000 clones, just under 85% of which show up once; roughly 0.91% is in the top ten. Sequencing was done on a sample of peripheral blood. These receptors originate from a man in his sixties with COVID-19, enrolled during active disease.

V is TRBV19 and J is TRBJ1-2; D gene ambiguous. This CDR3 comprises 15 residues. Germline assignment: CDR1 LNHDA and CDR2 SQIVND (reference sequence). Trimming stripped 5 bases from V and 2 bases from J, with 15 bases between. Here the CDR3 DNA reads TGTGCCAGTAGTCAGCCAGGCAGTCCGAACTATGGCTACACCTTC. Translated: CASSQPGSPNYGYTF.

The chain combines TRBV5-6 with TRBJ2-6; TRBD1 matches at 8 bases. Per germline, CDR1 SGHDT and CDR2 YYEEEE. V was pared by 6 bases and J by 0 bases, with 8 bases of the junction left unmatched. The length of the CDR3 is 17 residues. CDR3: CASTDRVGVSGANVLTF. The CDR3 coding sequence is TGTGCCAGCACGGACAGGGTAGGGGTCTCTGGGGCCAACGTCCTGACTTTC.

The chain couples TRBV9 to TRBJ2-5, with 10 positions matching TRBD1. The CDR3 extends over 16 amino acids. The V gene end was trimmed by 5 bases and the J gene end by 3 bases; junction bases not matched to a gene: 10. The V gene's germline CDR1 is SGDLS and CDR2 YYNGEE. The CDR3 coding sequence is TGTGCCAGCAGTAAACAGACAGGGGGCTTGAAAGAGACCCAGTACTTC. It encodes CASSKQTGGLKETQYF.

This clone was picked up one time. CDR3 DNA sequence: TGTGCCAGCTCACCCGGGAACACCGGGGAGCTGTTTTTT. Translation: CASSPGNTGELFF. The chain uses TRBV18 and TRBJ2-2; D is unresolved. The CDR3 has 13 residues. V was pared by 3 bases and J by 1 base, with 3 bases between. Per the germline V gene, CDR1 is KGHSH and CDR2 is LQKENI.

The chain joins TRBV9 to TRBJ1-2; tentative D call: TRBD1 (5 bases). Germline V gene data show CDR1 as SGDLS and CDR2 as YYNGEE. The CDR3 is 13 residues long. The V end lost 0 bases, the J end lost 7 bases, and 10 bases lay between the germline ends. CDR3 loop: CASSVDAGGGYTF. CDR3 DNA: TGTGCCAGCAGCGTAGATGCCGGGGGTGGCTACACCTTC.